This passage covers 10 T cell receptor beta chains from one sample sequenced in a study of molecular identifiers for immune sequencing clone quantification. One entry per CDR3 protein results from TCRdb running MiXCR on the PCR reads. Of 80,000 to 130,000 distinct CDR3 sequences listed, roughly a third are singletons. Sequencing was carried out using naive CD8+ T cells from blood, with Jurkat cell RNA spiked in. The subset was: FACS-sorted CD8+CD4-CCR7+CD45RA+ naive T cells. Receptors were obtained from a human donor in good health. Some libraries in this study had Jurkat cell RNA spiked in.

The chain employs TRBV28 and TRBJ2-7; 11 bases are a match to TRBD2. The germline V gene has CDR1 MDHEN and CDR2 SYDVKM. V was pared by 4 bases and J by 1 base, with 9 bases of the junction left unmatched. The CDR3 is made up of 17 amino acids. Here the CDR3 reads CASSSIRGLAGSYEQYF. CDR3 DNA: TGTGCCAGCAGTTCAATACGAGGACTAGCGGGTTCCTACGAGCAGTACTTC.

To note about this clonotype: A much larger clonotype is one base distant, so this may be a read error. CDR3 bases: TGTGCCAGCGGCGCCCCGCGCGCAGATACGCAGTATTTT. It encodes CASGAPRADTQYF. The rearrangement links TRBV9 to TRBJ2-3; D is uncertain. CDR3 length equals 13 residues. Trimming removed 7 bases at V and 4 bases at J, with 13 bases between. The germline gives CDR1 SGDLS, CDR2 YYNGEE.

This chain connects TRBV27 to TRBJ1-1; D is possibly TRBD1 (5 bases). The CDR3 covers 14 residues. Germline V gene data show CDR1 as MNHEY and CDR2 as SMNVEV (reference sequence). V gave up 7 bases and J gave up 8 bases, with 20 bases separating them. CDR3: CASKPDSPNPEAFF. The CDR3 nucleotides are TGTGCCAGCAAGCCCGACAGCCCGAACCCAGAAGCTTTCTTT.

Concerning this clonotype: The junction and the germline gene differ at one end; a read error may be behind it. This chain joins TRBV10-3 and TRBJ1-1, with 7 bases identical to TRBD1. Germline values: CDR1 ENHRY, CDR2 SYGVKD. The CDR3 totals 14 residues. The CDR3 region has the DNA TGTGCCACCAGGGGGGATGAATCGAACTCTGAAGCTTTCTTT. Its protein product is CATRGDESNSEAFF.

Comment on this clonotype: Since a much larger clone is just one base distant, this may be a read error. The chain recombines TRBV28 with TRBJ2-3, with 8 nucleotides matching TRBD1. This CDR3 is 15 amino acids long. Germline trimming cut 5 bases from V and 8 bases from J; bases unmatched to any gene: 12. CDR1 and CDR2 (germline): MDHEN, SYDVKM. The CDR3 DNA is TGTGCCAGCAGTCCGCGGACAGGGCGTGCAGCTACGCAGTATTTT. Translating gives CASSPRTGRAATQYF. The full variable domain, in which reference TRBV28 and TRBJ2-3 provide the parts outside the CDR3, is DVKVTQSSRYLVKRTGEKVFLECVQDMDHENMFWYRQDPGLGLRLIYFSYDVKMKEKGDIPEGYSVSREKKERFSLILESASTNQTSMYLCASSPRTGRAATQYFGPGTRLTVL.

This clonotype was found many times. The chain has TRBV12-3 or TRBV12-4 and TRBJ1-5, with D possibly being TRBD1 (5 bases). CDR3 length: 18 residues. V lost 7 bases and J lost 0, with 22 bases in between. For the CDR3, the DNA is TGTGCCAGCACACGTGGTGGGACGAGTGGGTATAGCAATCAGCCCCAGCATTTT. Amino acid sequence: CASTRGGTSGYSNQPQHF.

For this clonotype: Just one base apart from a much larger clone, this may be a read error. CDR3 nucleotide sequence: TGCGCCGGCAGCTTGGGACAGTACAATGAGCAGTTCTTC. It is translated as CAGSLGQYNEQFF. The rearrangement links TRBV5-1 to TRBJ2-1, with 7 positions matching TRBD1. The CDR3 is made up of 13 amino acids. Germline CDR1 reads SGHRS; CDR2 reads YFSETQ.

Many counts were recorded for this clonotype. The V gene is TRBV2, the J gene TRBJ2-3; D gene unclear. The V end was cut by 8 bases, the J end by 13 bases, with 10 bases between. Germline V CDR1 and CDR2: SNHLY, FYNNEI. The CDR3 is made up of 9 amino acids. CDR3 coding DNA: TGTGCCAGCGGCTTCTTCGAGTATTTT. This sequence encodes CASGFFEYF. Filled out from reference TRBV2 and TRBJ2-3, the complete variable domain reads EPEVTQTPSHQVTQMGQEVILRCVPISNHLYFYWYRQILGQKVEFLVSFYNNEISEKSEIFDDQFSVERPDGSNFTLKIRSTKLEDSAMYFCASGFFEYFGPGTRLTVL.

This clonotype was seen only a few times. The chain recombines TRBV6-1 with TRBJ2-7, with 12 bases lining up with TRBD2. The CDR3 contains 16 residues. CDR1 is MNHNS, CDR2 SASEGT, per germline. V was clipped by 6 bases and J by 6 bases; unmatched bases: 12. This CDR3 reads CASRLDGGLAGGEQYF. DNA of the CDR3: TGTGCCAGCAGGTTGGATGGGGGACTAGCGGGTGGCGAGCAGTACTTC.

The genes are TRBV9 and TRBJ1-3; 7 bases map to TRBD1. Germline CDR1 is SGDLS and CDR2 is YYNGEE. The CDR3 spans 17 residues. After removal of 2 bases from V and 9 bases from J, the junction contained 17 bases not matched to a gene. CDR3 loop: CASSVQLTGTDRITIYF. The CDR3 region has the DNA TGTGCCAGCAGCGTCCAACTCACCGGGACAGATAGAATCACCATATATTTT.